This T cell receptor beta chain was found in a study of glioma-infiltrating T cells after dendritic cell vaccination. Across the study: Samples are from glioblastoma patients in Phase I and II dendritic cell vaccine trials. Treatment, given 2003 to 2012, was autologous tumor lysate-pulsed dendritic cell vaccination.

This sample's time point: after dendritic cell vaccination, including at tumor progression/relapse. V was shortened by 6 bases and J by 0 bases, with 13 bases between the two germline ends. The V gene's germline CDR1 is SGHTA and CDR2 FQGNSA. The CDR3 runs 15 residues. Input was 2 to 2.5 ug genomic DNA, or all available if less. Sequencing used immunoSEQ multiplex PCR; TCRdb keeps in-frame clones, though not all of them. The sample yields some 90,000 clones, 75% to 85% seen once. The origin of this receptor is a human donor with glioblastoma. The chain uses TRBV7-2 and TRBJ2-3; D is ambiguous. Sample: blood, taken after dendritic cell vaccination. The CDR3 reads CASSLLGTSTDTQYF. The CDR3 bases are TGTGCCAGCAGTTTACTGGGCACTAGCACAGATACGCAGTATTTT. The full variable domain, its missing parts supplied by reference TRBV7-2 and TRBJ2-3, is GAGVSQSPSNKVTEKGKDVELRCDPISGHTALYWYRQSLGQGLEFLIYFQGNSAPDKSGLPSDRFSAERTGGSVSTLTIQRTQQEDSAVYLCASSLLGTSTDTQYFGPGTRLTVL.